This T cell receptor (beta chain) was identified during a study of CD8 T cells in ankylosing spondylitis. Study results and caveats: There was a TCR beta motif, made of fewer than 10 highly homologous variants, that appeared characteristic of ankylosing spondylitis blood.

This clonotype was detected a few times. Its antigen is not known. TCRdb reanalysed the 5' RACE reads using MiXCR and keeps one entry per CDR3 protein. The sample carries around 540,000 distinct CDR3 sequences, 9.5% to 15% recorded once. The CDR3 totals 12 residues. V gave up 1 base and J gave up 15 bases; unmatched junction bases: 4. Germline CDR1 is SGHTA and CDR2 is FQGNSA. Sequencing was carried out using blood, either unsorted or a sorted T cell fraction (not recorded which). This TCR was sampled from a male donor with ankylosing spondylitis. The chain carries TRBV7-2 and TRBJ2-1, with 9 bases identical to TRBD2. The CDR3 loop reads CASSLGLAGMFF. The CDR3 DNA reads as TGTGCCAGCAGCTTAGGGCTAGCGGGAATGTTCTTC.